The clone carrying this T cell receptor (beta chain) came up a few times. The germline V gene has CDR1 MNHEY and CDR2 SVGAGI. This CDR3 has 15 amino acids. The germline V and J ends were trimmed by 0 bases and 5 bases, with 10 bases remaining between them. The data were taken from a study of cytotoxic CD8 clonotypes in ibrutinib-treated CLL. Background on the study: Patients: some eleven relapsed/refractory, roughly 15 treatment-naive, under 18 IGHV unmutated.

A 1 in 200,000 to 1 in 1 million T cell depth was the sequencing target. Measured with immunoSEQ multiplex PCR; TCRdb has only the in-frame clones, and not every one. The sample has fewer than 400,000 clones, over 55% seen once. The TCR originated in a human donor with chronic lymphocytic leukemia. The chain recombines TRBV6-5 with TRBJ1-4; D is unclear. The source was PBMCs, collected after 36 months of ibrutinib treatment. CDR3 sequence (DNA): TGTGCCAGCAGTTACTCAGGCAGTCCCAATGAAAAACTGTTTTTT. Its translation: CASSYSGSPNEKLFF.